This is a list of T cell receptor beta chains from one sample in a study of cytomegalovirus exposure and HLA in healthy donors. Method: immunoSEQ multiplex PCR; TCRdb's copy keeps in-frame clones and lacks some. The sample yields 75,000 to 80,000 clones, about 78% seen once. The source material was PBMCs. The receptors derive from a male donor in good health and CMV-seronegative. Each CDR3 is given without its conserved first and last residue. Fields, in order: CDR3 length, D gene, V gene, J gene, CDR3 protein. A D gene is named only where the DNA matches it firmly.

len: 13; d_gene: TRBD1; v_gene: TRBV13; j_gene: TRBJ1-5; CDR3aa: ASSYGTGPNQPQH
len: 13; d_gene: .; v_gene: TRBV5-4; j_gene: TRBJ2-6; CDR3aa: ASTPGWSGANVLT
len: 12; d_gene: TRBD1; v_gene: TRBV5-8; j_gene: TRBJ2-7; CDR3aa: ASRQAGTGGAQY
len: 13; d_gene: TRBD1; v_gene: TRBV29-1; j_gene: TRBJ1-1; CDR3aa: SVSGTGGGNTEAF
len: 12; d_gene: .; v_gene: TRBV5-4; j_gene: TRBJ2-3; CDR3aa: ASSVGTSTDTQY
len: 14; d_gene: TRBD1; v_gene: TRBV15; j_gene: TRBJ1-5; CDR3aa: ATSRVGTGVNQPQH
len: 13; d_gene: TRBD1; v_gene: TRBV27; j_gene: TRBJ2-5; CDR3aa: ASSLNDRAWETQY
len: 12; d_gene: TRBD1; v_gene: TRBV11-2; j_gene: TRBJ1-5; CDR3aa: ASSKTGGYQPQH
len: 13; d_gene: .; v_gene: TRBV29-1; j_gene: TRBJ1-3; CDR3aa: SVTGHFVSGNTIY
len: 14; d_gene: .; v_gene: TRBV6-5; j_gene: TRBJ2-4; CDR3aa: ASSYGAGLAKNIQY
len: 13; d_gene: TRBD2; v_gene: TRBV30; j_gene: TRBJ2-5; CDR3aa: AWSVAGGSQETQY
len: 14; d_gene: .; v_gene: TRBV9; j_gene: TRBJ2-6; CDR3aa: ASSVFGGLRSNVLT
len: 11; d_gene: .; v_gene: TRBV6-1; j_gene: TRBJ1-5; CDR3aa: ASSEQLHQPQH
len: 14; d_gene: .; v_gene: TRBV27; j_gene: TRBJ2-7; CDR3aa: ASMGRGTGESYEQY
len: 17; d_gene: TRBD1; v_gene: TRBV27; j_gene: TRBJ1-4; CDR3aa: ASSFTGTGGLQANEKLF
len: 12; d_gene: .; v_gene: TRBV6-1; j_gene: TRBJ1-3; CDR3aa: ASSSRGEGNTIY
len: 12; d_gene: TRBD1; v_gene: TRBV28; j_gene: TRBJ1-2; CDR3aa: ASSSLKGAYGYT
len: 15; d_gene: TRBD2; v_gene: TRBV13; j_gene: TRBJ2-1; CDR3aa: ASSLGTGLAGADEQF
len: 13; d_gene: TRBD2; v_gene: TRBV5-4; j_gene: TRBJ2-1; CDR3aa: ASRYAGGPYNEQF
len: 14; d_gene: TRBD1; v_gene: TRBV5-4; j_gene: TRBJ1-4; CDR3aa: ASSSGTGASNEKLF
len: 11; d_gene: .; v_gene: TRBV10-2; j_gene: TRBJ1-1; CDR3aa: ASIQGRNTEAF
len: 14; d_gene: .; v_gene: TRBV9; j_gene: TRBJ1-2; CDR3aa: ASSPALRDTNYGYT
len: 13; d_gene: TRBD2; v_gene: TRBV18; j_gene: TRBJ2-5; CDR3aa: ASSPTTSGGKTQY
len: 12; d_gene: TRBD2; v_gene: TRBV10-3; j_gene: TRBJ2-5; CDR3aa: AISERAGEETQY
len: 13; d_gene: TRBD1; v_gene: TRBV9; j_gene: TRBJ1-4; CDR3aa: ASSPLPSGGEKLF
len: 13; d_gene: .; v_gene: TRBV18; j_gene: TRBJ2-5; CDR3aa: ASSPRGQVQETQY